What follows describes a single TCR beta chain. Its antigen is unknown. This sample stems from a study of beta chain features in type 1 diabetes. Expressed TCRB transcripts were sequenced, since all the RNA that had been isolated was reverse transcribed. Libraries were prepared by immunoSEQ multiplex PCR; TCRdb keeps only in-frame clonotypes and omits some of them. The table includes over 15,000 clones, around 43% detected once. Heparinised blood was drawn once per donor, averaging roughly 110 mL. Each sorted population was over 98% pure. V was shortened by 5 bases and J by 1 base, with 9 bases between the two germline ends. Germline V lookup: CDR1 SGHTA, CDR2 FQGNSA. The CDR3 consists of 14 residues. Findings and caveats of the study: VDJ junctions from type 1 diabetes patients carried fewer insertions and larger deletions.

Sequencing was done on a sample of stem cell memory CD4+ T cells from blood. The TCR sequence derives from a woman aged 40 to 50 in good health. The J gene is TRBJ2-4, the V gene TRBV7-2; D is perhaps TRBD2 (5 bases). The CDR3 DNA reads TGTGCCAGCAGCCTTAGGGAGGCCAAAAACATTCAGTACTTC. Translating gives CASSLREAKNIQYF.